The 20 T cell receptor beta chains given below trace back to one sample, sequenced in a study of cytomegalovirus exposure and HLA in healthy donors. PCR amplification relied on 60 Vbeta primers (plus 13 Jbeta primers). Only in-frame clones appear in the TCRdb table, and some are missing; sequencing was by immunoSEQ multiplex PCR. Here the sample spans 99,000 or so clones, less than 80% being singletons. Sequenced sample: PBMCs. The receptors shown here come from a man between 25 and 39 years old in good health and CMV-seronegative.

The gene calls are TRBV11-3 and TRBJ2-1, with 8 positions matching TRBD1. Trimming at V came to 5 bases and at J to 0 bases, leaving 9 bases not matched to a gene. CDR1 is SGHNT and CDR2 is YENEEA in the germline V gene. The CDR3 is 17 amino acids. This chain's CDR3 is CASSQRAGQASYNEQFF. The CDR3 DNA sequence: TGTGCCAGCAGCCAAAGGGCGGGACAGGCCTCCTACAATGAGCAGTTCTTC.

CDR3 amino acids: CASTIEGTFAQPQHF. The CDR3 DNA reads as TGTGCCAGCACCATAGAAGGGACATTCGCTCAGCCCCAGCATTTT. V and J are TRBV6-1 and TRBJ1-5, with TRBD1 as a possible D gene (6 bases). The V gene's germline CDR1 is MNHNS and CDR2 SASEGT. There are 15 residues in the CDR3. V lost 7 bases and J lost 6, with 19 bases in between.

This clone appeared a single time. The chain has TRBV7-9 and TRBJ2-5; 9 nucleotides line up with TRBD1. J lost 6 bases, V lost 2 bases, and 4 bases had no gene match. This CDR3 region has 14 residues. Germline V gene data show CDR1 as SEHNR and CDR2 as FQNEAQ (reference sequence). The CDR3 nucleotides are TGTGCCAGCAGCTTAAGACAGGGGGGAAAGACCCAGTACTTC. It codes for CASSLRQGGKTQYF.

The chain joins TRBV7-2 to TRBJ1-4; 9 nucleotides line up with TRBD1. V was clipped by 1 base and J by 2 bases; unmatched bases: 5. The CDR3 has 17 amino acids. Per the germline V gene, CDR1 is SGHTA and CDR2 is FQGNSA. CDR3 sequence (DNA): TGTGCCAGCAGCTTAGTCCGGGGACAGGGTACTAATGAAAAACTGTTTTTT. Translating gives CASSLVRGQGTNEKLFF. The variable domain in full, completed from reference TRBV7-2 and TRBJ1-4, reads GAGVSQSPSNKVTEKGKDVELRCDPISGHTALYWYRQSLGQGLEFLIYFQGNSAPDKSGLPSDRFSAERTGGSVSTLTIQRTQQEDSAVYLCASSLVRGQGTNEKLFFGSGTQLSVL.

CDR3 DNA: TGCGCCAGCAGCCACCGGGGTTACGAGCAGTACTTC. Its translation: CASSHRGYEQYF. The chain employs TRBV4-3 and TRBJ2-7, with D tentatively TRBD2 (5 bases). The germline V gene encodes CDR1 LGHNA and CDR2 YSLEER. Trimming removed 3 bases at V and 4 bases at J, with 7 bases between. The CDR3 covers 12 residues.

This clone was seen a single time. The chain combines TRBV4-1 with TRBJ2-2; D unclear. Trimming removed 1 base from V and 5 bases from J, with 5 bases in between. This CDR3 is built from 13 residues. Germline V gene lookup returns CDR1 MGHRA and CDR2 YSYEKL. CDR3 region: CASSQVETGELFF. CDR3 DNA sequence: TGCGCCAGCAGCCAAGTAGAAACCGGGGAGCTGTTTTTT.

The rearrangement joins TRBV5-5 to TRBJ2-2, with 7 bases aligning to TRBD1. The germline V gene has CDR1 SGHKS and CDR2 YYEKEE (reference sequence). V trimming: 4 bases; J trimming: 4 bases; junction bases outside the gene matches: 7. The CDR3 loop spans 15 amino acids. The CDR3 is CASSPPRTGTGELFF. CDR3 bases: TGTGCCAGCAGCCCCCCAAGGACAGGCACCGGGGAGCTGTTTTTT.

The gene calls are TRBV6-5 and TRBJ1-1; possible D gene TRBD1, 5 bases. CDR1 and CDR2 (germline): MNHEY, SVGAGI. The CDR3 contains 14 residues. Between the trimmed V and J ends, which lost 4 bases and 5 bases, there was a span of 14 bases. CDR3 in amino acids: CASSSPPGGTEAFF. As DNA, the CDR3 is TGTGCCAGCAGTTCCCCCCCCGGGGGGACTGAAGCTTTCTTT.

V usage is TRBV6-6 and J usage is TRBJ1-3; TRBD1 aligns across 8 bases. Looked up from germline, CDR1 is MNHNY and CDR2 is SVGAGI (reference sequence). Losses at the gene ends were 6 bases for V and 4 bases for J; bases not matched to a gene: 5. The CDR3 sequence is 14 residues long. CDR3 DNA: TGTGCCAGCAGAATACGGGACAGGGGAAACACCATATATTTT. Amino acids: CASRIRDRGNTIYF.

The chain employs TRBV10-1 and TRBJ1-1; 7 positions match TRBD1. Germline CDR1 reads WNHNN; CDR2 reads SYGVQD (reference sequence). This CDR3 is 15 amino acids long. Trimming cost V 5 bases and J 1 base; bases outside gene matches: 7. CDR3 in amino acids: CASSSRTGGNTEAFF. The DNA for the CDR3 is TGCGCCAGCAGTTCAAGGACAGGTGGGAACACTGAAGCTTTCTTT.

The chain has TRBV5-6 and TRBJ2-7, with 7 bases aligning to TRBD1. The CDR3 consists of 13 residues. In germline, CDR1 is SGHDT, CDR2 YYEEEE. V was clipped by 6 bases and J by 2 bases; unmatched bases: 5. The CDR3 nucleotides are TGTGCCAGCACCCGACAGGGAACCTACGAGCAGTACTTC. This encodes CASTRQGTYEQYF.

This chain connects TRBV18 to TRBJ1-5, with TRBD1 matching over 8 bases. Germline V gives CDR1 KGHSH, CDR2 LQKENI. V was pared by 3 bases and J by 7 bases, with 8 bases of the junction left unmatched. The CDR3 totals 15 residues. In DNA, the CDR3 is TGTGCCAGCTCACCTACAGGGGGTTTAGGCCAGCCCCAGCATTTT. Translating it yields CASSPTGGLGQPQHF.

The chain is built from TRBV28 and TRBJ1-2, with TRBD1 matching 11 bases. V gave up 4 bases and J gave up 0 bases; unmatched junction bases: 1. CDR1 MDHEN and CDR2 SYDVKM come from the germline V gene. The CDR3 runs to 15 residues. The CDR3 region is CASSWGQGANYGYTF. CDR3 coding DNA: TGTGCCAGCAGTTGGGGACAGGGGGCTAACTATGGCTACACCTTC.

The gene calls are TRBV19 and TRBJ1-5, with unresolved D. The CDR3 extends over 13 amino acids. V was shortened by 7 bases and J by 7 bases, with 14 bases between the two germline ends. Germline assignment: CDR1 LNHDA and CDR2 SQIVND (reference sequence). The chain's CDR3 is CASTPGREQPQHF. The CDR3 DNA is TGTGCCAGTACACCGGGGAGGGAACAGCCCCAGCATTTT.

The chain links TRBV15 to TRBJ2-7; the match to TRBD2 covers 10 bases. CDR3 length: 16 residues. From germline, CDR1 is LNHNV and CDR2 YYDKDF (reference sequence). V shed 2 bases and J 3 bases; nucleotides not matched to a gene: 7. The CDR3 loop reads CATSRTWTSGDYEQYF. CDR3 sequence (DNA): TGTGCCACCAGCAGAACCTGGACTAGCGGAGACTACGAGCAGTACTTC.

This clone was seen only once. V and J are TRBV27 and TRBJ2-1; 9 nucleotides agree with TRBD2. V dropped 2 bases and J dropped 7; count of bases not matched to a gene: 9. Germline V gene lookup returns CDR1 MNHEY and CDR2 SMNVEV (reference sequence). The CDR3 extends over 16 amino acids. The CDR3 DNA sequence: TGTGCCAGCAGTTTAAATGGCGGGGGGGTTCGGAATGAGCAGTTCTTC. As protein: CASSLNGGGVRNEQFF.

The J gene is TRBJ2-3, the V gene TRBV5-1; TRBD1 matches 7 bases. Trimming took 5 bases from V and 0 from J; bases not matched to a gene: 9. Germline CDR1 and CDR2: SGHRS and YFSETQ. This CDR3 is built from 16 residues. CDR3: CASRPGTASSTDTQYF. In DNA, the CDR3 is TGCGCCAGCAGGCCCGGGACAGCGTCTAGCACAGATACGCAGTATTTT.

This clone was seen only a few times. The chain uses TRBV2 and TRBJ1-2; D is unresolved. The CDR3 loop spans 13 amino acids. Germline CDR1 and CDR2: SNHLY and FYNNEI. V shed 1 base and J shed 4 bases, with 7 bases lying between them. CDR3 loop: CASSEGVVYGYTF. In DNA, the CDR3 is TGTGCCAGCAGTGAAGGAGTGGTCTATGGCTACACCTTC. The variable domain in full, with the rest retrieved from reference TRBV2 and TRBJ1-2, is EPEVTQTPSHQVTQMGQEVILRCVPISNHLYFYWYRQILGQKVEFLVSFYNNEISEKSEIFDDQFSVERPDGSNFTLKIRSTKLEDSAMYFCASSEGVVYGYTFGSGTRLTVV.

Worth noting for this clone: Other DNA sequences within the sample encode an identical CDR3. The chain employs TRBV2 and TRBJ1-5, with a possible D match to TRBD1 (5 bases). Per the germline V gene, CDR1 is SNHLY and CDR2 is FYNNEI. The CDR3 has 16 amino acids. Trimming took 0 bases from V and 0 from J, leaving 9 bases between them. CDR3 bases: TGTGCCAGCAGTGAAGCCGGAGACAGTAGCAATCAGCCCCAGCATTTT. Translation: CASSEAGDSSNQPQHF.

V usage is TRBV27 and J usage is TRBJ2-4, with D hard to call. This CDR3 is built from 16 residues. The ends were cut back, 0 bases at V and 0 bases at J, with 9 bases in the middle. From germline, CDR1 is MNHEY and CDR2 SMNVEV (reference sequence). This CDR3 reads CASSLSWRLAKNIQYF. The CDR3 nucleotides are TGTGCCAGCAGTTTATCGTGGCGGCTAGCCAAAAACATTCAGTACTTC.